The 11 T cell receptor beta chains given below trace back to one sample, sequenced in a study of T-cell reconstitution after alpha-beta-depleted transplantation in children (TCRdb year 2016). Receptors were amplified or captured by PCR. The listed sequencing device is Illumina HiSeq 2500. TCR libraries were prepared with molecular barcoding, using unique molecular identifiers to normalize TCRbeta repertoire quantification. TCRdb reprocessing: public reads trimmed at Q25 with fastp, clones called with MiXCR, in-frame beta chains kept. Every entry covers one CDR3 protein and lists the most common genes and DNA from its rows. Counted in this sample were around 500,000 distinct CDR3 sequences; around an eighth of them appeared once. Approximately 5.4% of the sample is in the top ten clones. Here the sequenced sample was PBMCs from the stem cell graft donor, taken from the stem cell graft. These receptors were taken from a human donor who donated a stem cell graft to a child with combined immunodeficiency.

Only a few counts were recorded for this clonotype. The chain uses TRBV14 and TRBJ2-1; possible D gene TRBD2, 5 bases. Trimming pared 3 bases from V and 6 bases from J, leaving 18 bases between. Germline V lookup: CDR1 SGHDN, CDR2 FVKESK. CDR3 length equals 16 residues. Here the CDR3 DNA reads TGTGCCAGCAGCCAGACCGTCTCGCGGGTAACCAATGAGCAGTTCTTC. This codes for CASSQTVSRVTNEQFF.

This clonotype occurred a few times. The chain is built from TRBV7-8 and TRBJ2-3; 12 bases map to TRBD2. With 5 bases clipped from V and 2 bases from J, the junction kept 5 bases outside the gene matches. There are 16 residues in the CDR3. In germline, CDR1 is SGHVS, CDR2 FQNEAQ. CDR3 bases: TGTGCCAGCAGCCCCACTAGCGGGGGGATCACAGATACGCAGTATTTT. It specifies CASSPTSGGITDTQYF. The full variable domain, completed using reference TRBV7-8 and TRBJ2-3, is GAGVSQSPRYKVAKRGQDVALRCDPISGHVSLFWYQQALGQGPEFLTYFQNEAQLDKSGLPSDRFFAERPEGSVSTLKIQRTQQEDSAVYLCASSPTSGGITDTQYFGPGTRLTVL.

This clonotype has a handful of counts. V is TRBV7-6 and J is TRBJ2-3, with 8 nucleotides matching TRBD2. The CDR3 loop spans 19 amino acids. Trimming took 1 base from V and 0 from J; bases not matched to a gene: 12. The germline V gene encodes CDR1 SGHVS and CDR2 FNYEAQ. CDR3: CASSLDTPSGPPSTDTQYF. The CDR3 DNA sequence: TGTGCCAGCAGCTTAGACACCCCTAGCGGGCCACCGAGCACAGATACGCAGTATTTT.

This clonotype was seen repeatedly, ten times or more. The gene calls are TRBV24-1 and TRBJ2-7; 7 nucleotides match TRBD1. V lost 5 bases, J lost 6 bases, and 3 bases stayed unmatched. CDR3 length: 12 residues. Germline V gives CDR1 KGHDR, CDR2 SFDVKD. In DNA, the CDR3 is TGTGCCACCAGTGTCCCAGGGGGCGAGCAGTACTTC. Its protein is CATSVPGGEQYF.

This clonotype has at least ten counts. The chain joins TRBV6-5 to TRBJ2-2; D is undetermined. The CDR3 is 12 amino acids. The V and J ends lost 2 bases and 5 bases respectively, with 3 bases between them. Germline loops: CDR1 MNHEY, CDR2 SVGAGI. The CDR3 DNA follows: TGTGCCAGCAGTTACAGAACCGGGGAGCTGTTTTTT. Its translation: CASSYRTGELFF.

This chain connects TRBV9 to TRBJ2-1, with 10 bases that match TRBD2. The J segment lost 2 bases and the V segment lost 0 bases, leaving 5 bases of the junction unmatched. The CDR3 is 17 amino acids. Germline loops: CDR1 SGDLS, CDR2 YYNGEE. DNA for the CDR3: TGTGCCAGCAGCGTAGCAGCGGGAGGGACAACCTACAATGAGCAGTTCTTC. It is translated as CASSVAAGGTTYNEQFF.

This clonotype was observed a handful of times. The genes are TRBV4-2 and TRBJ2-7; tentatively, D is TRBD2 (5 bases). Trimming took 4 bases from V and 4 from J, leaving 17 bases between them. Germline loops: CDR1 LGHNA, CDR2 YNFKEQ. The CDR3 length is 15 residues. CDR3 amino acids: CASSPEAGGSYEQYF. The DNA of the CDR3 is TGTGCCAGCAGCCCTGAGGCGGGTGGGAGTTACGAGCAGTACTTC.

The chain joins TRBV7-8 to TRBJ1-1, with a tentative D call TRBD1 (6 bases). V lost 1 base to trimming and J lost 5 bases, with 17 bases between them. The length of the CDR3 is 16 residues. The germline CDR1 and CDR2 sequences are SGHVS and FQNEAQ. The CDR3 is CASSLVGGFDSTEAFF. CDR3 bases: TGTGCCAGCAGCTTAGTAGGGGGGTTCGACAGTACTGAAGCTTTCTTT.

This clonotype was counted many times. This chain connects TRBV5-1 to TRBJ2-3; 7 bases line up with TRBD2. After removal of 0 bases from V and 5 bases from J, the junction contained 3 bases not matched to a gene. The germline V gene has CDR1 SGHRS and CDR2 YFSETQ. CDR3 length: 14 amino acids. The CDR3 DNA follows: TGCGCCAGCAGCTTGGTGGGGGAGGGAGATACGCAGTATTTT. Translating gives CASSLVGEGDTQYF.

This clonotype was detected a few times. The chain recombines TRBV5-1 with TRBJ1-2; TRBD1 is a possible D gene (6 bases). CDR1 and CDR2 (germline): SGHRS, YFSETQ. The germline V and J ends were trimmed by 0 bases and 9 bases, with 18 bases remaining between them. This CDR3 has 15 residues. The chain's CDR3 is CASSLETGKYTSYTF. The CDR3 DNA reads TGCGCCAGCAGCTTGGAAACAGGGAAGTACACGAGCTACACCTTC.

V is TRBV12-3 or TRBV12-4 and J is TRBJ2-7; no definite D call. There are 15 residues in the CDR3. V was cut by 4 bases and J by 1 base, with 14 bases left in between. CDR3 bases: TGTGCCAGCAGTTCCAGTCTAGGCAGATCCTACGAGCAGTACTTC. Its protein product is CASSSSLGRSYEQYF.